One and the same sample provided the 8 T cell receptor beta chains below, sequenced in a study of post-analysis software for immune sequencing data. Study-wide results and caveats: Elevated frequency relative to controls characterized four or five TRBV segments in patients, TRBV5-6, TRBV5-1 and TRBV20-1 among them.

Carried by the TCR beta cDNA libraries were unique molecular identifiers. From the PCR reads, TCRdb called clonotypes with MiXCR, one entry per CDR3 protein. This sample carries 740,000 or so distinct CDR3 sequences, roughly 50% of them seen once, and the ten largest clones take under 6%. Antigens for these TCRs are unknown. Sequenced input: blood. The receptors were sampled from a girl between 10 and 17 years old with multiple sclerosis.

This clonotype was seen just once. This chain uses TRBV6-6 with TRBJ1-5; D gene uncertain. The V gene's germline CDR1 is MNHNY and CDR2 SVGAGI (reference sequence). V lost 1 base, J lost 0 bases, and 7 bases lay in between. This CDR3 is 15 amino acids long. The CDR3 nucleotides read TGTGCCAGCAGTTACTGGGAATCTAGCAATCAGCCCCAGCATTTT. Its protein product is CASSYWESSNQPQHF.

V usage is TRBV20-1 and J usage is TRBJ1-2; no firm D call. The CDR3 runs to 13 residues. Trimming stripped 5 bases from V and 6 bases from J, with 16 bases between. From germline, CDR1 is DFQATT and CDR2 SNEGSKA (reference sequence). The CDR3 spells CSARAYYQNGYTF. The CDR3 bases are TGCAGTGCTCGGGCCTACTATCAAAATGGCTACACCTTC.

The J gene is TRBJ2-7, the V gene TRBV7-9, with 12 bases that match TRBD2. The J segment lost 2 bases and the V segment lost 2 bases, leaving 13 bases of the junction unmatched. This CDR3 has 19 amino acids. The germline V gene has CDR1 SEHNR and CDR2 FQNEAQ (reference sequence). Here the CDR3 DNA reads TGTGCCAGCAGCTTAAGGCCCGGGACTAGCGGGTCGGGGGCCTACGAGCAGTACTTC. It is translated as CASSLRPGTSGSGAYEQYF. The full variable domain, completed using reference TRBV7-9 and TRBJ2-7, is DTGVSQNPRHKITKRGQNVTFRCDPISEHNRLYWYRQTLGQGPEFLTYFQNEAQLEKSRLLSDRFSAERPKGSFSTLEIQRTEQGDSAMYLCASSLRPGTSGSGAYEQYFGPGTRLTVT.

This clonotype occurred many times. This sequence joins TRBV12-5 and TRBJ2-2; D gene ambiguous. Germline CDR1 and CDR2: LGHNT and FRNRAP. CDR3 length: 15 amino acids. Trimming removed 10 bases from V and 0 bases from J, with 15 bases in between. CDR3 residues: CATPPNVANTGELFF. In DNA, the CDR3 is TGTGCTACACCACCGAACGTTGCGAACACCGGGGAGCTGTTTTTT.

V and J are TRBV29-1 and TRBJ2-7; a weak D match, TRBD1 (5 bases). Trimming pared 1 base from V and 1 base from J, leaving 14 bases between. The CDR3 runs 15 residues. CDR1 and CDR2 from the germline V gene are SQVTM and ANQGSEA. The CDR3 DNA reads TGCAGCGTTGAAGTTTTAGGGGCCACTTCCTACGAGCAGTACTTC. This translates into CSVEVLGATSYEQYF.

This clonotype occurred a few times. CDR3 DNA: TGCAGTGCTAGAGTGCCTAGAGGAGATACGCAGTATTTT. Protein: CSARVPRGDTQYF. This sequence joins TRBV20-1 and TRBJ2-3; no clear D. There are 13 residues in the CDR3. Germline V CDR1 and CDR2: DFQATT, SNEGSKA (reference sequence). V dropped 1 base and J dropped 5 bases, with 10 bases sitting between them.

Only one count was recorded for this clonotype. The J gene is TRBJ2-3, the V gene TRBV12-3 or TRBV12-4, with D maybe TRBD2 (5 bases). The CDR3 has 12 amino acids. The V and J ends lost 6 bases and 6 bases respectively, with 10 bases between them. The CDR3 bases are TGTGCCAGCAGAGTGAGCGGTGATACGCAGTATTTT. As protein: CASRVSGDTQYF.

The chain has TRBV25-1 and TRBJ2-1; maybe TRBD1 (6 bases). V lost 7 bases to trimming and J lost 2 bases, with 15 bases between them. The CDR3 covers 15 residues. Germline CDR1 is MGHDK and CDR2 is SYGVNS. The CDR3 protein is CASNRGRTAYNEQFF. Here the CDR3 DNA reads TGTGCCAGCAACCGGGGTAGGACAGCCTACAATGAGCAGTTCTTC.